Listed here are 18 T cell receptor beta chains from one sample, sequenced in a study of CD8+CD57+ T cells in acquired aplastic anemia. Profiling that covered TCR beta VDJ and CDR3 relied on genomic DNA as its template. A single record per CDR3 protein comes from TCRdb applying MiXCR to the reads. The profile covers 35,000 to 45,000 distinct CDR3 sequences, with 75% to 85% appearing a single time and under 25% taken by the ten largest. Specimen: sorted CD4+, CD8+, or CD8+CD57+ T cells (not recorded which) from PBMCs. The receptors come from a human donor in good health, serving as a control.

The chain employs TRBV9 and TRBJ2-3, with TRBD2 matching over 11 bases. CDR3 length: 15 amino acids. V was clipped by 3 bases and J by 5 bases; unmatched bases: 5. Germline CDR1 is SGDLS and CDR2 is YYNGEE. The CDR3 sequence is CASSAGTSGIDTQYF. In DNA form, the CDR3 reads TGTGCCAGCAGCGCCGGGACTAGCGGAATAGATACGCAGTATTTT.

This clonotype was seen once. The chain has TRBV15 and TRBJ2-7, with TRBD2 as a possible D gene (6 bases). The V and J ends lost 3 bases and 7 bases respectively, with 16 bases between them. Per germline, CDR1 LNHNV and CDR2 YYDKDF (reference sequence). CDR3 length: 14 amino acids. The CDR3 is CATSSSSGEGEQYF. CDR3 coding DNA: TGTGCCACCAGCAGTTCCTCGGGGGAAGGAGAGCAGTACTTC.

The chain joins TRBV19 to TRBJ1-2; D remains ambiguous. The germline V and J ends were trimmed by 1 base and 5 bases, with 14 bases remaining between them. This CDR3 comprises 15 residues. Germline CDR1 is LNHDA and CDR2 is SQIVND (reference sequence). The DNA for the CDR3 is TGTGCCAGTAGTATAGTTCCCTCCCTCGGGTATGGCTACACCTTC. It codes for CASSIVPSLGYGYTF.

This rearrangement joins TRBV10-3 to TRBJ2-1, with a possible D match to TRBD1 (6 bases). Germline values: CDR1 ENHRY, CDR2 SYGVKD. This CDR3 has 13 residues. The V end lost 6 bases, the J end lost 9 bases, and 15 bases lay between the germline ends. The CDR3 reads CAIRPTGLGEQFF. CDR3 sequence (DNA): TGTGCCATCAGACCAACAGGGTTGGGTGAGCAGTTCTTC.

The chain combines TRBV12-3 or TRBV12-4 with TRBJ1-5; 11 nucleotides align to TRBD1. V trimming: 4 bases; J trimming: 1 base; junction bases outside the gene matches: 6. The CDR3 sequence is 17 residues long. The CDR3 loop is CASSSGQGAISNQPQHF. CDR3 sequence (DNA): TGTGCCAGCAGTTCCGGACAGGGGGCGATCAGCAATCAGCCCCAGCATTTT.

The chain uses TRBV2 and TRBJ1-1; possible D gene TRBD1, 5 bases. The V and J ends lost 6 bases and 1 base respectively, with 12 bases between them. CDR3 length: 14 residues. Looked up from germline, CDR1 is SNHLY and CDR2 is FYNNEI. In DNA, the CDR3 is TGTGCCAGCAGAACCGGGGCGGCGAACACTGAAGCTTTCTTT. This sequence encodes CASRTGAANTEAFF. The variable domain in full, with the rest retrieved from reference TRBV2 and TRBJ1-1, is EPEVTQTPSHQVTQMGQEVILRCVPISNHLYFYWYRQILGQKVEFLVSFYNNEISEKSEIFDDQFSVERPDGSNFTLKIRSTKLEDSAMYFCASRTGAANTEAFFGQGTRLTVV.

This chain connects TRBV10-3 to TRBJ2-7, with TRBD1 matching over 9 bases. The CDR3 consists of 15 residues. Trimming took 3 bases from V and 3 from J; bases not matched to a gene: 6. From germline, CDR1 is ENHRY and CDR2 SYGVKD. CDR3 in DNA: TGTGCCATCAGTGACCGGACAGGGGTTGGCTACGAGCAGTACTTC. This encodes CAISDRTGVGYEQYF.

As for this clonotype: Germline is not matched at one junction end, which may reflect a read error. V and J are TRBV29-1 and TRBJ2-2; maybe TRBD1 (6 bases). This CDR3 contains 14 residues. Germline assignment: CDR1 SQVTM and CDR2 ANQGSEA. CDR3 sequence (DNA): TGCGGCGTCGGACAGATCGCGAACACCGGGGAGCTGTTTTTT. It codes for CGVGQIANTGELFF.

The chain joins TRBV12-3 or TRBV12-4 to TRBJ2-7, with 9 bases fitting TRBD2. V lost 3 bases to trimming and J lost 5 bases; unmatched junction nucleotides: 5. The CDR3 runs 14 residues. The CDR3 coding sequence is TGTGCCAGCAGTTTGTCGGCTAGCGGGGACGAGCAGTACTTC. It yields the protein CASSLSASGDEQYF.

J is TRBJ1-2 and V is TRBV6-5; no definite D call. The germline V and J ends were trimmed by 0 bases and 3 bases, with 8 bases remaining between them. Germline CDR1 reads MNHEY; CDR2 reads SVGAGI. CDR3 length: 14 amino acids. CDR3 amino acids: CASSYSQDYYGYTF. The DNA for the CDR3 is TGTGCCAGCAGTTACTCCCAGGACTACTATGGCTACACCTTC.

V is TRBV10-3 and J is TRBJ1-6; the match to TRBD1 covers 7 bases. CDR1 and CDR2 (germline): ENHRY, SYGVKD. This CDR3 is built from 13 residues. V was pared by 6 bases and J by 10 bases, with 6 bases of the junction left unmatched. The CDR3 DNA reads TGTGCCATCAGAGAGGGGGCGCAATCACCCCTCCACTTT. It is translated as CAIREGAQSPLHF.

The V call is TRBV11-2, the J call TRBJ1-5; D gene ambiguous. V shed 5 bases and J shed 1 base, with 9 bases lying between them. The CDR3 sequence is 14 residues long. CDR1 SGHAT and CDR2 FQNNGV come from the germline V gene. CDR3 nucleotide sequence: TGTGCCAGCAGCCCCGACATGAGCAATCAGCCCCAGCATTTT. Translated, it gives CASSPDMSNQPQHF. Combining the CDR3 with reference TRBV11-2 and TRBJ1-5 gives the whole variable domain EAGVAQSPRYKIIEKRQSVAFWCNPISGHATLYWYQQILGQGPKLLIQFQNNGVVDDSQLPKDRFSAERLKGVDSTLKIQPAKLEDSAVYLCASSPDMSNQPQHFGDGTRLSIL.

V gene TRBV15 combines with J gene TRBJ1-5; 9 nucleotides line up with TRBD1. The CDR3 is 19 amino acids. V lost 6 bases and J lost 4; bases outside the gene matches: 19. Per the germline V gene, CDR1 is LNHNV and CDR2 is YYDKDF (reference sequence). The CDR3 DNA sequence: TGTGCCACCAGTCCCGGGACAGGGTGTTCTTTACGGGGGAATCAGCCCCAGCATTTT. Amino acids: CATSPGTGCSLRGNQPQHF.

In this sample, this clonotype turned up once. CDR3 DNA sequence: TGTGCCAGCAGTCCGACCCAGGGTGGGAAGAATGAGCAGTTCTTC. It codes for CASSPTQGGKNEQFF. The chain couples TRBV12-3 or TRBV12-4 to TRBJ2-1, with D possibly being TRBD1 (5 bases). The CDR3 runs 15 residues. V lost 5 bases to trimming and J lost 7 bases, with 18 bases between them.

The chain recombines TRBV29-1 with TRBJ2-2, with 10 positions matching TRBD1. CDR1 SQVTM and CDR2 ANQGSEA come from the germline V gene. The CDR3 is 14 amino acids. With V trimmed by 4 bases and J by 7 bases, 6 bases remained unmatched. CDR3 bases: TGCAGCGTTGGACAGGGGGCGCATAACGGGGAGCTGTTTTTT. Protein product: CSVGQGAHNGELFF.

This clonotype was picked up one time. In DNA form, the CDR3 reads TGTGCCAGCAGCCCTAGTCGCAGCGAGCAGTACTTC. This sequence encodes CASSPSRSEQYF. V usage is TRBV7-2 and J usage is TRBJ2-7, with unresolved D. V was clipped by 5 bases and J by 6 bases, with 11 bases between them. Germline V lookup: CDR1 SGHTA, CDR2 FQGNSA. The CDR3 is 12 residues long. Together with reference TRBV7-2 and TRBJ2-7, the CDR3 gives the full variable domain: GAGVSQSPSNKVTEKGKDVELRCDPISGHTALYWYRQSLGQGLEFLIYFQGNSAPDKSGLPSDRFSAERTGGSVSTLTIQRTQQEDSAVYLCASSPSRSEQYFGPGTRLTVT.

The table lists this clonotype with a count of one. The chain has TRBV5-4 and TRBJ2-7, with TRBD1 matching over 9 bases. The CDR3 loop spans 14 amino acids. Looked up from germline, CDR1 is SGHNT and CDR2 is YYREEE (reference sequence). V shed 0 bases and J 5 bases; nucleotides not matched to a gene: 3. The CDR3 sequence is CASSLGTGDDEQYF. CDR3 coding DNA: TGTGCCAGCAGCTTGGGGACAGGGGACGACGAGCAGTACTTC.

The J gene is TRBJ1-2, the V gene TRBV11-1; D perhaps matches TRBD1 (6 bases). From germline, CDR1 is SGHAT and CDR2 FQDESV (reference sequence). The CDR3 extends over 18 amino acids. Trimming took off 5 bases at V and 0 bases at J, with 22 bases between the two ends. Here the CDR3 DNA reads TGTGCCAGCAGCGCAGGCCTGAGGACAGACCGGACTAACTATGGCTACACCTTC. Its protein is CASSAGLRTDRTNYGYTF.